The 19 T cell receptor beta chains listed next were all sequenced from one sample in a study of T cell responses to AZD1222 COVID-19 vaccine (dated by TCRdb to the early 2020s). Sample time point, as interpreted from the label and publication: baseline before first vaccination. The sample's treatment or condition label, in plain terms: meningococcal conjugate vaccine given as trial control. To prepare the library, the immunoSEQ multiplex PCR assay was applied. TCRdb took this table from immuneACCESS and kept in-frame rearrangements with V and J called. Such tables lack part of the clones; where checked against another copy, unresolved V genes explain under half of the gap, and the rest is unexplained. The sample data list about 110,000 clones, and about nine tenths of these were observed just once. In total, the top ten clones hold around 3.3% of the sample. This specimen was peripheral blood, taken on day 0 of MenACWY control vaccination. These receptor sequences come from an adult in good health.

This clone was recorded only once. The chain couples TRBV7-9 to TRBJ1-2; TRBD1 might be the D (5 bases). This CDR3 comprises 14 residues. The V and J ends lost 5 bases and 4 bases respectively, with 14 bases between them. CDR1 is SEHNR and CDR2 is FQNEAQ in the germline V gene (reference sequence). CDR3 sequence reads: CASSLGGRAYGYTF. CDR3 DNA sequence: TGTGCCAGCAGCCTTGGGGGTCGCGCCTATGGCTACACCTTC.

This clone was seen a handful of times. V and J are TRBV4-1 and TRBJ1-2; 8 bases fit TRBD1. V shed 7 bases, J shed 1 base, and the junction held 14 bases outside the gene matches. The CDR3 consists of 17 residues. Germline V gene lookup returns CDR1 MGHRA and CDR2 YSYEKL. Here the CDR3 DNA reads TGCGCCAGCACAAGTACCCTTGCGGGACAGGTTAACTATGGCTACACCTTC. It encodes CASTSTLAGQVNYGYTF.

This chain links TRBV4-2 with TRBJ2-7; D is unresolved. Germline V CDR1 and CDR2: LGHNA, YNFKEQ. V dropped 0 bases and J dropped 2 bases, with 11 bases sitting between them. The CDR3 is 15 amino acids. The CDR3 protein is CASSQDGSSTYEQYF. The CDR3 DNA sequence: TGTGCCAGCAGCCAAGATGGCAGCAGTACCTACGAGCAGTACTTC.

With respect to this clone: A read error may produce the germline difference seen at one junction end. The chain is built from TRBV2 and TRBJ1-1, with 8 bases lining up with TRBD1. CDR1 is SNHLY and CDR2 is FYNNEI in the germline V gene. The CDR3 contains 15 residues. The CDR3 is CASSEDRGMNTEAFF. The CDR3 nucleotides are TGTGCCAGCAGCGAAGACAGGGGAATGAACACTGAAGCTTTCTTT.

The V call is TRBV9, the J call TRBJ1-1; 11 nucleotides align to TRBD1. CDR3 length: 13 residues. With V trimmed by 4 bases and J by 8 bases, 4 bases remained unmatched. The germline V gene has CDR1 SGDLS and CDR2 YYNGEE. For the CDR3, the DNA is TGTGCCAGCAGCCCCCGGGACAGGGGGGAAGCTTTCTTT. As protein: CASSPRDRGEAFF. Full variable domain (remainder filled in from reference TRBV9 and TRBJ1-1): DSGVTQTPKHLITATGQRVTLRCSPRSGDLSVYWYQQSLDQGLQFLIQYYNGEERAKGNILERFSAQQFPDLHSELNLSSLELGDSALYFCASSPRDRGEAFFGQGTRLTVV.

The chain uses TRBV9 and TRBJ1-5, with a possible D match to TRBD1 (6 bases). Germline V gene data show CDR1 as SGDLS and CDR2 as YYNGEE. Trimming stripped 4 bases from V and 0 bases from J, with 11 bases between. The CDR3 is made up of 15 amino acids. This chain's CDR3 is CASSPMDSSNQPQHF. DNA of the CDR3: TGTGCCAGCAGCCCCATGGACAGTAGCAATCAGCCCCAGCATTTT.

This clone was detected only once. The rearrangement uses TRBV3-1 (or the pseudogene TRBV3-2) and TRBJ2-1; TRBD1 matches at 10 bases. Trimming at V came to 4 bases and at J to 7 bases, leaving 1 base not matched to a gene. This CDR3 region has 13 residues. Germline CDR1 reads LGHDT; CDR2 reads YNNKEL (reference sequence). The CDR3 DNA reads TGTGCCAGCAGCCGGGGACAGGGGAATGAGCAGTTCTTC. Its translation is CASSRGQGNEQFF.

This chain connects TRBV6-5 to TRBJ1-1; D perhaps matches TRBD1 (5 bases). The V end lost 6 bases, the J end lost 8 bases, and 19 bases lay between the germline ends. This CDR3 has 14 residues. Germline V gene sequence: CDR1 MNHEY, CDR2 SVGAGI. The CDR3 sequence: CASREPGSGKEAFF. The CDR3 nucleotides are TGTGCCAGCAGGGAGCCAGGGTCGGGGAAGGAAGCTTTCTTT.

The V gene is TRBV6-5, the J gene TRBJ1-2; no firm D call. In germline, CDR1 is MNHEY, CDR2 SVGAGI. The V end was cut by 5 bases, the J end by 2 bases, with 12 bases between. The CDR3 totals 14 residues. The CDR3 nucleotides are TGTGCCAGCAGTCCCCCTTATACCAACTATGGCTACACCTTC. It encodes CASSPPYTNYGYTF.

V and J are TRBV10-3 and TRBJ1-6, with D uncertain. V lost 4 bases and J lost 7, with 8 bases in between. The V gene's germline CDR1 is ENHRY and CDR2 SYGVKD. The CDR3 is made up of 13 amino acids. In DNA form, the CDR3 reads TGTGCCATCAGTGTCGGCGAAAATTCACCCCTCCACTTT. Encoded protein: CAISVGENSPLHF.

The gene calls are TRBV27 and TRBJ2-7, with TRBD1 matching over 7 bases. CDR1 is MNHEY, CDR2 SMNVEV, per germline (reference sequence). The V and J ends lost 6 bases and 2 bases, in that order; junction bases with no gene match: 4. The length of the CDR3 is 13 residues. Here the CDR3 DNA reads TGTGCCAGCAGCTTACAGGGGACCTACGAGCAGTACTTC. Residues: CASSLQGTYEQYF.

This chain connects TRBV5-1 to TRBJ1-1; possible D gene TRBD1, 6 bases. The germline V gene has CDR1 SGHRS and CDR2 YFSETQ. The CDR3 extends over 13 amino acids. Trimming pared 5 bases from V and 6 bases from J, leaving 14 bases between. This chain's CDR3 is CASRVGQNPEAFF. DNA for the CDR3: TGCGCCAGCAGGGTCGGACAGAATCCTGAAGCTTTCTTT.

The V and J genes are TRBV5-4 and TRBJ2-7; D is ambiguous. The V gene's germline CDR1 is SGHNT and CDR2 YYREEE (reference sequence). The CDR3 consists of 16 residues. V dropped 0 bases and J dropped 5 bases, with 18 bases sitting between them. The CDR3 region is CASSLEFRLSRDEQYF. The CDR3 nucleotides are TGTGCCAGCAGCTTGGAATTTAGGCTAAGCCGCGACGAGCAGTACTTC.

The DNA of the CDR3 is TGTGCCAGCAGCCAAGTTAAGGGTTCGGGGGGCTACACCTTC. Translated, it gives CASSQVKGSGGYTF. V is TRBV3-1 (or the pseudogene TRBV3-2) and J is TRBJ1-2; D not certain. From germline, CDR1 is LGHDT and CDR2 YNNKEL (reference sequence). CDR3 length: 14 residues. V lost 1 base and J lost 8, with 14 bases in between.

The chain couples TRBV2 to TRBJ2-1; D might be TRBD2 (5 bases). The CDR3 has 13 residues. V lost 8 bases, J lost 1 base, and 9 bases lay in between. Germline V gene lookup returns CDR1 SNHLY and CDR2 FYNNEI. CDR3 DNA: TGTGCCAGCGCTGGAGGATCCTACAATGAGCAGTTCTTC. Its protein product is CASAGGSYNEQFF.

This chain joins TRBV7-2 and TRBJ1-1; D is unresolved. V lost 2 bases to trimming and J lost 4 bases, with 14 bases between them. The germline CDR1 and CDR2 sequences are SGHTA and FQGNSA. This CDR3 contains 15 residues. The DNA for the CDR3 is TGTGCCAGCAGCTTACTCGAGGGCGCCGGCACTGAAGCTTTCTTT. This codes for CASSLLEGAGTEAFF.

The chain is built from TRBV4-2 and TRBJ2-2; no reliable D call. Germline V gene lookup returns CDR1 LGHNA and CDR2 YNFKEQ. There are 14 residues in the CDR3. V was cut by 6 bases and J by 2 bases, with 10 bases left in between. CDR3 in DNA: TGTGCCAGCAGACCCAATCAAAACACCGGGGAGCTGTTTTTT. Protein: CASRPNQNTGELFF.

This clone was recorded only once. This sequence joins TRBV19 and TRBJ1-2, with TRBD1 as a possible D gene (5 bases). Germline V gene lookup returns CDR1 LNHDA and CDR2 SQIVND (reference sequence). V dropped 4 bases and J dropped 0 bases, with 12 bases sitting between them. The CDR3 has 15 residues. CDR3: CASSTGPKTNYGYTF. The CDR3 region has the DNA TGTGCCAGTAGTACGGGACCCAAGACTAACTATGGCTACACCTTC.

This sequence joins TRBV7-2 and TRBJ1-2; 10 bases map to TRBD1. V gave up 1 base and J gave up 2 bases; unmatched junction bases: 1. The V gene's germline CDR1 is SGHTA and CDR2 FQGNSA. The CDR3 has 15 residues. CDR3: CASSLGQGANYGYTF. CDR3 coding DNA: TGTGCCAGCAGCTTAGGACAGGGGGCAAACTATGGCTACACCTTC.